This entry lists 12 T cell receptor beta chains sequenced from one sample in a study of T-cell reconstitution after alpha-beta-depleted transplantation in children (dated by TCRdb to the mid-2010s). In light of the paper, this sample's treatment or condition label describes: allogeneic hematopoietic cell transplantation with graft depleted of TCRalphabeta T cells and CD19 B cells. Libraries were built with PCR. Sequenced on an Illumina HiSeq 2500. TCR library preparation used molecular barcoding, with unique molecular identifiers applied to normalize quantification of the TCRbeta repertoire. TCRdb handled the public reads itself, with Q25 trimming in fastp and clone calling in MiXCR, and kept productive beta chains. Identical CDR3 proteins give one entry, which carries the most common genes and DNA. The sample table records fewer than 1 million distinct CDR3 sequences; 16% of these occur just once. The ten most abundant clones make up roughly 5% of the sample.

The sequencing used PBMCs, mostly from graft donor cells, collected 360 days after TCRalphabeta/CD19-depleted stem cell transplant. The source is a male patient between 5 and 17 years old who had a stem cell transplant for acute lymphoblastic leukemia, so the T cells may come from the graft donor.

The V and J genes are TRBV5-1 and TRBJ1-5; D call uncertain. V lost 4 bases and J 7 bases, leaving 15 bases between the germline ends. The CDR3 extends over 14 amino acids. Germline V CDR1 and CDR2: SGHRS, YFSETQ. DNA for the CDR3: TGCGCCAGCAGCCAGGACGGGAGATACCAGCCCCAGCATTTT. This encodes CASSQDGRYQPQHF.

A few counts support this clonotype. V is TRBV11-2 and J is TRBJ2-1; 10 bases fit TRBD1. This CDR3 is built from 19 residues. Germline V gene data show CDR1 as SGHAT and CDR2 as FQNNGV. Trimming cost V 2 bases and J 4 bases; bases outside gene matches: 14. CDR3 nucleotide sequence: TGTGCCAGCAGCTTACTGAGGACAGGGGGTAGTCGCGCATACAATGAGCAGTTCTTC. Translated, it gives CASSLLRTGGSRAYNEQFF.

This clonotype was recorded many times. The chain carries TRBV29-1 and TRBJ1-2; unclear D gene. Germline values: CDR1 SQVTM, CDR2 ANQGSEA. V lost 4 bases and J 7 bases, leaving 10 bases between the germline ends. CDR3 length: 11 amino acids. The CDR3 DNA sequence: TGCAGCGTTGCCCCGCCGCCTGGCTACACCTTC. Translated, it gives CSVAPPPGYTF.

The table lists this clonotype with a few counts. This chain links TRBV5-1 with TRBJ2-7, with D perhaps TRBD1 (6 bases). Trimming shortened V by 4 bases and J by 0 bases, and 17 bases separated the two germline ends. Germline V gives CDR1 SGHRS, CDR2 YFSETQ. The CDR3 contains 16 residues. The CDR3 spells CASSPGQLVRSYEQYF. The CDR3 bases are TGCGCCAGCAGCCCTGGACAGCTTGTCCGCTCCTACGAGCAGTACTTC.

This clonotype has ten or more counts. The chain links TRBV5-1 to TRBJ2-7, with 8 bases aligning to TRBD2. J was trimmed by 4 bases and V by 2 bases; bases with no gene match: 5. The CDR3 has 14 amino acids. Germline CDR1 SGHRS, CDR2 YFSETQ. CDR3 loop: CASSFGTSDYEQYF. CDR3 nucleotide sequence: TGCGCCAGCAGCTTTGGGACTAGTGATTACGAGCAGTACTTC.

This clonotype was seen a few times. The chain joins TRBV6-5 to TRBJ1-1, with D possibly TRBD1 on 6 matching bases. The CDR3 totals 14 residues. The germline V and J ends were trimmed by 5 bases and 5 bases, with 15 bases remaining between them. Germline loops: CDR1 MNHEY, CDR2 SVGAGI. This chain's CDR3 is CASSHRVWRTEAFF. For the CDR3, the DNA is TGTGCCAGCAGTCACAGGGTGTGGAGAACTGAAGCTTTCTTT.

This clonotype appeared a single time. V gene TRBV25-1 combines with J gene TRBJ1-1, with a possible D match to TRBD1 (5 bases). Germline V gene data show CDR1 as MGHDK and CDR2 as SYGVNS. This CDR3 has 13 amino acids. Trimming cost V 8 bases and J 4 bases, with 14 bases left between them. CDR3 amino acids: CASCGQGRTEAFF. In nucleotides, the CDR3 is TGTGCCAGCTGCGGCCAGGGACGCACTGAAGCTTTCTTT.

The chain recombines TRBV20-1 with TRBJ1-4; 9 nucleotides line up with TRBD1. CDR1 is DFQATT, CDR2 SNEGSKA, per germline (reference sequence). The CDR3 runs to 14 residues. With 6 bases clipped from V and 6 bases from J, the junction kept 8 bases outside the gene matches. CDR3 region: CSAPLRDRDEKLFF. CDR3 sequence (DNA): TGCAGTGCACCTCTCCGGGACAGGGATGAAAAACTGTTTTTT.

This rearrangement joins TRBV5-1 to TRBJ2-1, with D perhaps TRBD2 (5 bases). Between the trimmed V and J ends, which lost 3 bases and 3 bases, there was a span of 7 bases. The CDR3 totals 13 residues. Germline lookup yields CDR1 SGHRS and CDR2 YFSETQ. In nucleotides, the CDR3 is TGCGCCAGCAGCTCGGACTTCTACAATGAGCAGTTCTTC. It encodes CASSSDFYNEQFF.

This clonotype was detected many times. The chain recombines TRBV11-2 with TRBJ1-4; TRBD1 agrees at 8 bases. V was clipped by 5 bases and J by 7 bases; unmatched bases: 6. This CDR3 region has 14 residues. Germline lookup yields CDR1 SGHAT and CDR2 FQNNGV. This chain's CDR3 is CASSRGTGFEKLFF. The CDR3 DNA follows: TGTGCCAGCAGCCGCGGGACAGGTTTTGAAAAACTGTTTTTT.

This chain links TRBV5-1 with TRBJ2-5, with TRBD2 matching over 11 bases. Germline CDR1 is SGHRS and CDR2 is YFSETQ. V shed 7 bases, J shed 5 bases, and the junction held 7 bases outside the gene matches. The CDR3 consists of 14 residues. CDR3 DNA sequence: TGCGCCAGCCGCCGACTAGCGGGAATGGAGACCCAGTACTTC. Its protein is CASRRLAGMETQYF. The full variable domain, with the rest looked up from reference TRBV5-1 and TRBJ2-5, is KAGVTQTPRYLIKTRGQQVTLSCSPISGHRSVSWYQQTPGQGLQFLFEYFSETQRNKGNFPGRFSGRQFSNSRSEMNVSTLELGDSALYLCASRRLAGMETQYFGPGTRLLVL.

This clonotype was found many times. The rearrangement joins TRBV7-2 to TRBJ2-1; 7 positions agree with TRBD2. V lost 1 base, J lost 3 bases, and 6 bases stayed unmatched. Per the germline V gene, CDR1 is SGHTA and CDR2 is FQGNSA. CDR3 length: 16 amino acids. The CDR3 is CASSLVGLAVYNEQFF. The DNA for the CDR3 is TGTGCCAGCAGCTTAGTTGGCCTAGCGGTCTACAATGAGCAGTTCTTC.